This T cell receptor (beta chain) was profiled in a study of CD8+CD57+ T cells in acquired aplastic anemia. Genomic DNA provided the template from which TCR beta VDJ and CDR3 profiles were obtained. TCRdb redid the calling of the reads with MiXCR, one entry per CDR3 protein. Among a few hundred thousand distinct CDR3 sequences listed, around 33% were seen once. This CDR3 region has 13 residues. Germline CDR1 KGHDR, CDR2 SFDVKD. In patients chosen for sequencing, flow cytometry had shown CD8+CD57+ cell expansion. With regard to this clonotype: Sequence at one end of the junction differs from germline and may be a read error.

This receptor was taken from a human donor with aplastic anemia. The chain employs TRBV24-1 and TRBJ1-1, with unresolved D. Sequencing input: sorted CD4+, CD8+, or CD8+CD57+ T cells (not recorded which) from PBMCs. CDR3 DNA: TGTGCCACCAGTGATGGAGGCAACACTGAAGTTTTCTTT. Protein product: CATSDGGNTEVFF.